Following are 15 T cell receptor beta chains from one sample sequenced in a study of shared clonotypes between healthy human individuals. Clones were sequenced by immunoSEQ multiplex PCR, and TCRdb holds only the in-frame ones, with some missing. The repertoire holds millions of clones, 85% to 95% seen once, with 0.1% to 0.15% in the top ten. Sequencing input: naive CD4+ T cells sorted from blood. Subset specified: CD45RA+ positively selected. These receptors all come from a young man in good health.

The chain carries TRBV4-3 and TRBJ2-1, with unresolved D. CDR1 LGHNA and CDR2 YSLEER come from the germline V gene. Trimming removed 1 base at V and 5 bases at J, with 9 bases between. CDR3 length equals 14 residues. This CDR3 is CASSQASSNNEQFF. DNA for the CDR3: TGCGCCAGCAGCCAAGCGAGCTCAAACAATGAGCAGTTCTTC.

This clone was found once. V is TRBV30 and J is TRBJ2-5; no firm D call. Germline V gives CDR1 GTSNPN, CDR2 SVGIG (reference sequence). CDR3 length: 13 amino acids. V was pared by 1 base and J by 2 bases, with 8 bases between. The CDR3 coding sequence is TGTGCCTGGAGTGGTCCGTTTCAAGAGACCCAGTACTTC. Protein sequence: CAWSGPFQETQYF.

This clone was recorded only once. This chain joins TRBV11-1 and TRBJ1-2, with TRBD1 as a possible D gene (6 bases). Germline assignment: CDR1 SGHAT and CDR2 FQDESV (reference sequence). The CDR3 is 13 residues long. V lost 6 bases and J 4 bases, leaving 12 bases between the germline ends. The CDR3 is CASSQMGAYGYTF. As DNA, the CDR3 is TGTGCCAGCAGTCAGATGGGGGCCTATGGCTACACCTTC.

The rearrangement joins TRBV7-9 to TRBJ1-2; 7 nucleotides align to TRBD1. From germline, CDR1 is SEHNR and CDR2 FQNEAQ (reference sequence). J gave up 7 bases and V 0 bases, and 14 bases lay outside the gene matches. The CDR3 loop spans 17 amino acids. CDR3 in amino acids: CASSLAVPLQGQGGYTF. The CDR3 DNA is TGTGCCAGCAGCTTAGCTGTGCCCCTACAGGGGCAGGGTGGCTACACCTTC.

This clone was seen a single time. The chain joins TRBV5-6 to TRBJ1-4, with 7 nucleotides matching TRBD1. The length of the CDR3 is 16 residues. V dropped 0 bases and J dropped 4; count of bases not matched to a gene: 6. The V gene's germline CDR1 is SGHDT and CDR2 YYEEEE. CDR3 amino acids: CASSLVSGQLNEKLFF. Here the CDR3 DNA reads TGTGCCAGCAGCTTGGTGTCGGGACAGCTTAATGAAAAACTGTTTTTT.

This clone was observed a handful of times. This chain uses TRBV2 with TRBJ1-2; D gene unclear. In germline, CDR1 is SNHLY, CDR2 FYNNEI. V lost 8 bases to trimming and J lost 1 base, with 14 bases between them. This CDR3 has 14 amino acids. CDR3 loop: CASGSGPLNYGYTF. The CDR3 nucleotides read TGTGCCAGCGGTTCGGGCCCGCTTAACTATGGCTACACCTTC.

J is TRBJ2-4 and V is TRBV6-5, with TRBD2 matching 8 bases. CDR1 is MNHEY and CDR2 is SVGAGI in the germline V gene. Trimming at V came to 5 bases and at J to 9 bases, leaving 9 bases not matched to a gene. This CDR3 is built from 14 residues. The CDR3 spells CASSPGTSRTIQYF. CDR3 nucleotides: TGTGCCAGCAGTCCTGGGACTAGTAGGACCATTCAGTACTTC.

This chain joins TRBV18 and TRBJ1-2, with D unclear. V lost 1 base and J 0 bases, leaving 12 bases between the germline ends. CDR3 size: 16 residues. CDR1 and CDR2 (germline): KGHSH, LQKENI. CDR3 amino acids: CASSPQGLKTNYGYTF. CDR3 nucleotides: TGTGCCAGCTCACCACAGGGATTAAAGACTAACTATGGCTACACCTTC.

The chain recombines TRBV4-3 with TRBJ2-3, with 10 bases lining up with TRBD1. There are 17 residues in the CDR3. Germline V gives CDR1 LGHNA, CDR2 YSLEER. The V gene end was trimmed by 3 bases and the J gene end by 2 bases; junction bases not matched to a gene: 8. The CDR3 loop is CASSQRPGTGVTDTQYF. CDR3 sequence (DNA): TGCGCCAGCAGCCAGCGTCCCGGGACAGGGGTCACAGATACGCAGTATTTT.

The rearrangement uses TRBV28 and TRBJ1-5; 7 bases are shared with TRBD1. Germline CDR1 reads MDHEN; CDR2 reads SYDVKM. The CDR3 is 18 amino acids. The V and J ends lost 5 bases and 0 bases, in that order; junction bases with no gene match: 13. The CDR3: CASSEVRDRRNSNQPQHF. The CDR3 bases are TGTGCCAGCAGTGAAGTCCGGGACAGACGAAATAGCAATCAGCCCCAGCATTTT.

V gene TRBV28 combines with J gene TRBJ1-4; D uncertain. The V gene's germline CDR1 is MDHEN and CDR2 SYDVKM. Trimming removed 9 bases at V and 8 bases at J, with 16 bases between. This CDR3 spans 13 amino acids. The CDR3 here is CASKTGSKEKLFF. CDR3 sequence (DNA): TGTGCCAGTAAGACCGGGTCAAAAGAAAAACTGTTTTTT.

In this sample, this clone turned up once. This rearrangement joins TRBV6-1 to TRBJ2-3, with 13 bases fitting TRBD2. Trimming removed 4 bases from V and 6 bases from J; junction bases left unmatched: 7. The CDR3 consists of 16 residues. Per the germline V gene, CDR1 is MNHNS and CDR2 is SASEGT. CDR3 nucleotides: TGTGCCAGCAGTGGTAGGACTAGCGGGGGTACCGATACGCAGTATTTT. This gives the protein CASSGRTSGGTDTQYF.

The V and J genes are TRBV18 and TRBJ2-7, with D unresolved. CDR3 length: 13 residues. CDR1 KGHSH and CDR2 LQKENI come from the germline V gene. The V gene lost 3 bases and the J gene lost 2 bases, with 8 bases spanning the gap. CDR3: CASSPVAAYEQYF. The CDR3 DNA reads as TGTGCCAGCTCACCGGTGGCAGCCTACGAGCAGTACTTC.

This clone was found once. The V and J genes are TRBV5-1 and TRBJ1-3, with D maybe TRBD1 (5 bases). The V gene's germline CDR1 is SGHRS and CDR2 YFSETQ. The CDR3 is made up of 16 amino acids. V lost 0 bases, J lost 4 bases, and 14 bases lay in between. The CDR3: CASSLAFQGLGNTIYF. The CDR3 DNA is TGCGCCAGCAGCTTGGCCTTCCAGGGTCTAGGAAACACCATATATTTT. Variable domain in full (rest from reference TRBV5-1 and TRBJ1-3): KAGVTQTPRYLIKTRGQQVTLSCSPISGHRSVSWYQQTPGQGLQFLFEYFSETQRNKGNFPGRFSGRQFSNSRSEMNVSTLELGDSALYLCASSLAFQGLGNTIYFGEGSWLTVV.

J is TRBJ1-4 and V is TRBV10-2; no reliable D call. The CDR3 runs to 11 residues. Germline V CDR1 and CDR2: WSHSY, SAAADI. Trimming stripped 6 bases from V and 8 bases from J, with 7 bases between. The CDR3 protein is CASREREKLFF. For the CDR3, the DNA is TGCGCCAGCAGGGAAAGGGAAAAACTGTTTTTT.